These 21 T cell receptor beta chains share one sample of origin, sequenced in a study of T cells in Graves' hyperthyroidism and ophthalmopathy. RNA transcripts served as the template for amplifying TCR beta CDR3 regions. Using the HTBI primer set, a first-round RT-PCR was run on the TCR CDR3. TCRdb analysed the multiplex PCR reads with MiXCR anew, one entry per CDR3 protein. The table shows hundreds of thousands of distinct CDR3 sequences, with 20% occurring only once. Input material: blood. The receptors stem from a man in his forties with Graves' ophthalmopathy.

The chain joins TRBV7-2 to TRBJ1-1; 8 nucleotides line up with TRBD1. The CDR3 is 15 amino acids. V was clipped by 5 bases and J by 1 base; unmatched bases: 6. Germline values: CDR1 SGHTA, CDR2 FQGNSA. The CDR3 bases are TGTGCCAGCAGCCTCCTAGGGACAGGGAACACTGAAGCTTTCTTT. This codes for CASSLLGTGNTEAFF.

This clonotype was seen only a few times. V usage is TRBV5-6 and J usage is TRBJ2-3, with 8 bases fitting TRBD1. After removal of 4 bases from V and 4 bases from J, the junction contained 5 bases not matched to a gene. From germline, CDR1 is SGHDT and CDR2 YYEEEE. This CDR3 is built from 14 residues. The CDR3 region is CASSLRGPADTQYF. CDR3 DNA: TGTGCCAGCAGCCTCAGGGGGCCCGCAGATACGCAGTATTTT.

This clonotype was observed at least ten times. The chain links TRBV7-8 to TRBJ2-7, with 7 bases identical to TRBD1. V shed 3 bases, J shed 1 base, and the junction held 9 bases outside the gene matches. Germline loops: CDR1 SGHVS, CDR2 FQNEAQ. The CDR3 length is 16 residues. CDR3 coding DNA: TGTGCCAGCAGCTTGGGGACAGTCCCCACTTCCTACGAGCAGTACTTC. Translated, it gives CASSLGTVPTSYEQYF.

This clonotype was observed many times. The V gene is TRBV12-3 or TRBV12-4, the J gene TRBJ1-6; D is perhaps TRBD1 (6 bases). This CDR3 contains 14 residues. Deletions cut 5 bases from V and 9 bases from J, with 14 bases between. The CDR3, as DNA: TGTGCCAGCAGTACGACAGGAGGGGTTTCACCCCTCCACTTT. Encoded protein: CASSTTGGVSPLHF.

This clonotype was seen only a few times. Given a much more abundant clone one base away, this may be a read error. V gene TRBV5-1 combines with J gene TRBJ2-1; a weak D match, TRBD1 (6 bases). Germline CDR1 reads SGHRS; CDR2 reads YFSETQ. CDR3 length: 14 residues. In nucleotides, the CDR3 is TGTGCCAGCAGCTACCAAACCTACAGGGTTGAGCAGTTCTTC. The encoded protein is CASSYQTYRVEQFF.

This chain connects TRBV6-1 to TRBJ2-5; no definite D call. The CDR3 sequence is 15 residues long. V lost 6 bases, J lost 1 base, and 15 bases lay in between. Germline V gene lookup returns CDR1 MNHNS and CDR2 SASEGT. This CDR3 is CASSAMTGFQETQYF. The DNA for the CDR3 is TGTGCCAGCAGCGCCATGACTGGGTTCCAAGAGACCCAGTACTTC.

This chain connects TRBV24-1 to TRBJ2-1; no firm D call. This CDR3 is 15 amino acids long. The germline V and J ends were trimmed by 1 base and 0 bases, with 6 bases remaining between them. Germline values: CDR1 KGHDR, CDR2 SFDVKD. CDR3 residues: CATSDFRSSYNEQFF. The DNA of the CDR3 is TGTGCCACCAGTGATTTTCGAAGCTCCTACAATGAGCAGTTCTTC.

This clonotype appeared a single time. The CDR3 region is CARRTGGGNQPQHF. The CDR3 DNA reads TGTGCCAGACGCACAGGGGGCGGGAATCAGCCCCAGCATTTT. The V gene is TRBV6-2 or TRBV6-3, the J gene TRBJ1-5; 9 nucleotides line up with TRBD1. The V and J ends lost 9 bases and 4 bases, in that order; junction bases with no gene match: 7. CDR1 is MNHEY, CDR2 SVGEGT, per germline. The CDR3 consists of 14 residues.

The CDR3 DNA reads as TGTGCCAGCAGTCCATACAGGGGCCACGAGCAGTACTTC. It yields the protein CASSPYRGHEQYF. V usage is TRBV27 and J usage is TRBJ2-7, with TRBD1 identical over 7 bases. J gave up 5 bases and V 5 bases, and 6 bases lay outside the gene matches. Germline V gene data show CDR1 as MNHEY and CDR2 as SMNVEV (reference sequence). This CDR3 has 13 residues.

This clonotype came up many times. The rearrangement joins TRBV10-3 to TRBJ2-3; TRBD2 matches 14 bases. Per the germline V gene, CDR1 is ENHRY and CDR2 is SYGVKD. CDR3 size: 16 residues. The trim removed 4 bases at V and 6 bases at J, leaving 6 bases unmatched. The DNA for the CDR3 is TGTGCCATCAGTGGACTAGCGGGAGGGCCGTCGGATACGCAGTATTTT. It translates to CAISGLAGGPSDTQYF.

This clonotype showed up many times. The chain has TRBV6-2 or TRBV6-3 and TRBJ2-1; unclear D gene. The CDR3 has 14 residues. The V gene lost 0 bases and the J gene lost 6 bases, with 9 bases spanning the gap. Germline loops: CDR1 MNHEY, CDR2 SVGEGT. DNA of the CDR3: TGTGCCAGCAGTTACTCGAGTATCAGCAATGAGCAGTTCTTC. Encoded protein: CASSYSSISNEQFF.

This clonotype was seen more than once but under ten times. The chain links TRBV20-1 to TRBJ1-2, with TRBD1 matching over 9 bases. Germline V gene sequence: CDR1 DFQATT, CDR2 SNEGSKA (reference sequence). Unmatched junction bases numbered 12, after V lost 0 bases and J lost 1 base. The length of the CDR3 is 18 residues. The CDR3 loop reads CSAREKDRGRGVNYGYTF. As DNA, the CDR3 is TGCAGTGCTAGAGAAAAGGACAGGGGCAGAGGAGTTAACTATGGCTACACCTTC.

In its sample, this clonotype was seen many times. The CDR3 protein is CASSLSQSAGYTF. As DNA, the CDR3 is TGTGCCAGCAGTTTGAGTCAGAGTGCGGGCTACACCTTC. The J gene is TRBJ1-2, the V gene TRBV28; D is uncertain. Between the trimmed V and J ends, which lost 3 bases and 8 bases, there was a span of 13 bases. The CDR3 spans 13 residues. Germline lookup yields CDR1 MDHEN and CDR2 SYDVKM.

This clonotype turned up a few times. This chain joins TRBV7-9 and TRBJ2-1; 8 nucleotides match TRBD2. CDR1 and CDR2 (germline): SEHNR, FQNEAQ (reference sequence). V lost 10 bases, J lost 1 base, and 9 bases stayed unmatched. The CDR3 covers 15 residues. CDR3 sequence reads: CAILGGEGSYNEQFF. The CDR3 nucleotides are TGTGCCATCCTCGGGGGGGAGGGGTCCTACAATGAGCAGTTCTTC.

This clonotype was seen repeatedly, ten times or more. The genes are TRBV7-2 and TRBJ1-3; D call uncertain. The germline V gene has CDR1 SGHTA and CDR2 FQGNSA. V was clipped by 2 bases and J by 9 bases, with 14 bases between them. The CDR3 extends over 14 amino acids. The CDR3 is CASSLSGQSGTIYF. For the CDR3, the DNA is TGTGCCAGCAGCTTAAGTGGCCAGTCGGGCACCATATATTTT.

The chain is built from TRBV7-9 and TRBJ2-1, with D perhaps TRBD2 (5 bases). CDR3 size: 13 residues. Germline V gene data show CDR1 as SEHNR and CDR2 as FQNEAQ (reference sequence). Trimming shortened V by 2 bases and J by 10 bases, and 12 bases separated the two germline ends. CDR3 in amino acids: CASSLLEGKEQFF. The CDR3 region has the DNA TGTGCCAGCAGCTTACTAGAGGGCAAAGAGCAGTTCTTC.

The gene calls are TRBV7-9 and TRBJ1-5; D gene ambiguous. The CDR3 runs 14 residues. Germline assignment: CDR1 SEHNR and CDR2 FQNEAQ (reference sequence). V was shortened by 5 bases and J by 2 bases, with 10 bases between the two germline ends. As DNA, the CDR3 is TGTGCCAGCAGCATAGGTGGAGGCAATCAGCCCCAGCATTTT. Translated: CASSIGGGNQPQHF. Filled out from reference TRBV7-9 and TRBJ1-5, the complete variable domain reads DTGVSQNPRHKITKRGQNVTFRCDPISEHNRLYWYRQTLGQGPEFLTYFQNEAQLEKSRLLSDRFSAERPKGSFSTLEIQRTEQGDSAMYLCASSIGGGNQPQHFGDGTRLSIL.

This clonotype was detected ten times or more. The V and J genes are TRBV11-1 and TRBJ2-7; D call uncertain. The CDR3 is 14 residues long. Trimming took 3 bases from V and 0 from J, leaving 9 bases between them. CDR1 is SGHAT, CDR2 FQDESV, per germline (reference sequence). The CDR3 loop is CASSLNLNSYEQYF. The CDR3 DNA is TGTGCCAGCAGCTTGAACCTGAACTCCTACGAGCAGTACTTC.

This clonotype was observed at least ten times. The chain uses TRBV6-1 and TRBJ2-7; D is uncertain. CDR1 MNHNS and CDR2 SASEGT come from the germline V gene. This CDR3 comprises 13 residues. V was pared by 4 bases and J by 4 bases, with 11 bases between. CDR3 sequence (DNA): TGTGCCAGCAGTGCTCGGGTCAGATACGAGCAGTACTTC. Amino acids: CASSARVRYEQYF.

The chain has TRBV20-1 and TRBJ2-7; a possible D gene is TRBD1 (6 bases). Trimming took 5 bases from V and 3 from J, leaving 11 bases between them. The CDR3 length is 12 residues. Germline values: CDR1 DFQATT, CDR2 SNEGSKA (reference sequence). DNA for the CDR3: TGCAGTGCTTCGGGACATCACTACGAGCAGTACTTC. As protein: CSASGHHYEQYF.

Many counts were recorded for this clonotype. The chain recombines TRBV20-1 with TRBJ2-1; no clear D. CDR1 and CDR2 (germline): DFQATT, SNEGSKA (reference sequence). V shed 6 bases and J shed 2 bases, with 14 bases lying between them. The CDR3 is 14 amino acids. As DNA, the CDR3 is TGCAGTGCCTCTCGAGCGTATCCCTACAATGAGCAGTTCTTC. Its translation: CSASRAYPYNEQFF.